This is a list of T cell receptor beta chains from one sample in a study of T cell repertoires in cytomegalovirus infection. Antigen specificity for these receptors is unknown. Using its own MiXCR run on the reads, TCRdb lists one record per CDR3 protein. The sample holds 600,000 to 700,000 distinct CDR3 sequences, roughly 36% seen once. Sample: cultured PBMCs, taken from culture after CMV antigen stimulation. The source is a human donor in good health (CMV status not recorded). Some clones in this sample may be carry-over from other donors' samples. CDR3s include the opening cysteine and the closing phenylalanine or tryptophan. The order of the fields is clone size, J gene, D gene, V gene, CDR3 protein, CDR3 DNA. A D gene is named only where the DNA matches it firmly. Where a row states a size, it is once, few, many or the class of an expanded clone; other rows omit it.

many | TRBJ2-1 | - | TRBV12-3/TRBV12-4 | CASSLLSSSIDEQFF | TGTGCCAGCAGTTTACTTAGTTCGAGCATCGATGAGCAGTTCTTC
once | TRBJ2-7 | - | TRBV10-3 | CAISDLDSYEQYF | TGTGCCATCAGTGACCTGGACAGCTACGAGCAGTACTTC
few | TRBJ2-1 | TRBD1 | TRBV12-5 | CASGLGRTGGNEQFF | TGTGCTAGTGGTTTGGGGAGGACAGGGGGTAATGAGCAGTTCTTC
- | TRBJ2-1 | TRBD2 | TRBV7-9 | CASSSRTSGRTNEQFF | TGTGCCAGCAGCTCCCGGACTAGCGGGAGGACAAATGAGCAGTTCTTC
- | TRBJ2-1 | TRBD2 | TRBV5-4 | CASSLRTSGGASYNEQFF | TGTGCCAGCAGCTTAAGGACTAGCGGGGGGGCGAGCTACAATGAGCAGTTCTTC
few | TRBJ2-2 | - | TRBV7-2 | CASSPPLAFTGELFF | TGTGCCAGCAGCCCTCCCTTGGCGTTCACCGGGGAGCTGTTTTTT
- | TRBJ2-1 | - | TRBV11-2 | CASSSIRGPSYNEQFF | TGTGCCAGCAGCTCTATAAGAGGCCCCTCCTACAATGAGCAGTTCTTC
few | TRBJ2-1 | - | TRBV7-2 | CASSQQGSYNEQFF | TGTGCCAGCAGCCAGCAGGGCTCCTACAATGAGCAGTTCTTC
- | TRBJ2-5 | - | TRBV29-1 | CSVRSNRNPQETQYF | TGCAGCGTCCGCTCCAACAGGAACCCACAAGAGACCCAGTACTTC
few | TRBJ2-5 | TRBD2 | TRBV7-8 | CASSLVEGGRAGKTQYF | TGTGCCAGCAGCTTAGTCGAGGGTGGGAGGGCCGGGAAGACCCAGTACTTC
many | TRBJ2-1 | - | TRBV7-2 | CASSQTSRGYNEQFF | TGTGCCAGCAGCCAGACTAGCAGGGGATACAATGAGCAGTTCTTC
many | TRBJ2-5 | TRBD2 | TRBV12-5 | CASGLPSGGAERAQYF | TGTGCTAGTGGTTTGCCCAGCGGGGGGGCCGAACGGGCCCAGTACTTC
few | TRBJ1-1 | - | TRBV11-2 | CASSLERGSEAFF | TGTGCCAGCAGCTTAGAACGTGGGTCTGAAGCTTTCTTT
- | TRBJ2-7 | - | TRBV7-9 | CASSPTLRPYEQYF | TGTGCCAGCAGCCCTACTCTGAGACCCTACGAGCAGTACTTC
- | TRBJ1-5 | TRBD1 | TRBV28 | CASSSGQGFQPQHF | TGTGCCAGCAGCTCCGGACAGGGCTTTCAGCCCCAGCATTTT
- | TRBJ2-5 | - | TRBV2 | CASSGWALRRKTQYF | TGTGCCAGCAGTGGTTGGGCGCTGCGAAGGAAGACCCAGTACTTC
- | TRBJ1-3 | - | TRBV28 | CASSSSGISGNTIYF | TGTGCCAGCAGTTCCTCAGGGATCTCTGGAAACACCATATATTTT
- | TRBJ2-3 | - | TRBV7-2 | CASSLAVSSRDTQYF | TGTGCCAGCAGCTTAGCGGTCTCCTCGAGGGATACGCAGTATTTT